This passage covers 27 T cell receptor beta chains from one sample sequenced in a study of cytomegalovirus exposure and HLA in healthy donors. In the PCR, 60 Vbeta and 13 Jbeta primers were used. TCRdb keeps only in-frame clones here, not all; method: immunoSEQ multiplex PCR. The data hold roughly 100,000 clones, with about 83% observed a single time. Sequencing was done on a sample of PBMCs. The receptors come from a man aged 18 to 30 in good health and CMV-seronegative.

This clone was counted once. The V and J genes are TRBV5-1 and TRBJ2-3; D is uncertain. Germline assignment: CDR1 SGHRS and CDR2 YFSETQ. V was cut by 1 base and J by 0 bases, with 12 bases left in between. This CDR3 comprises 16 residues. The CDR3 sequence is CASSLSLRLSTDTQYF. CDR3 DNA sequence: TGCGCCAGCAGCTTGTCCCTTAGACTCAGCACAGATACGCAGTATTTT.

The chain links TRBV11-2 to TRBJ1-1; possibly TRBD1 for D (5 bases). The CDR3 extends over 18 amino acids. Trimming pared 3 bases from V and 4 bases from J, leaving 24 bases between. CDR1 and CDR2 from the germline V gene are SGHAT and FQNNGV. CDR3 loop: CASSFTLVGAGFATEAFF. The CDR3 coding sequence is TGTGCCAGCAGCTTCACGCTAGTTGGGGCAGGGTTTGCCACTGAAGCTTTCTTT.

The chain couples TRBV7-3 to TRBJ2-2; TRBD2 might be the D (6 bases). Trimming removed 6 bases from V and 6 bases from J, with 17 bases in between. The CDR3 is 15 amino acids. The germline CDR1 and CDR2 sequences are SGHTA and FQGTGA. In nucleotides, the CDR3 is TGTGCCAGCAGAGCAAACTCGGAGGGCCCCGGGGAGCTGTTTTTT. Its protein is CASRANSEGPGELFF.

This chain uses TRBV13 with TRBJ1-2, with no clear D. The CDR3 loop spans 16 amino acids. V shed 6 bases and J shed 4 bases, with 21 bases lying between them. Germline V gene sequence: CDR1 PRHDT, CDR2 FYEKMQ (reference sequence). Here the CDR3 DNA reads TGTGCCAGCAGTGATTCTCGGAGGGTTCGTGGCTATGGCTACACCTTC. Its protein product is CASSDSRRVRGYGYTF.

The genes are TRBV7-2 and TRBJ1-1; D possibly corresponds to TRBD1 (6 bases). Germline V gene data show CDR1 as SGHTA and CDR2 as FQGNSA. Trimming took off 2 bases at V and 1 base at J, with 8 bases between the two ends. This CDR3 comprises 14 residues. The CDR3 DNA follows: TGTGCCAGCAGCTTATCAGGGGCGAACACTGAAGCTTTCTTT. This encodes CASSLSGANTEAFF.

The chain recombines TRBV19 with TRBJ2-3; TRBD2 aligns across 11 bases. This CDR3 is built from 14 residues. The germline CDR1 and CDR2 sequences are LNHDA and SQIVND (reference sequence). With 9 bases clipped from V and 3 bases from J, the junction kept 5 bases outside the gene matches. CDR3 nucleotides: TGTGCCAGCGGACTAGCGGGTTCTACAGATACGCAGTATTTT. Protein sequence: CASGLAGSTDTQYF.

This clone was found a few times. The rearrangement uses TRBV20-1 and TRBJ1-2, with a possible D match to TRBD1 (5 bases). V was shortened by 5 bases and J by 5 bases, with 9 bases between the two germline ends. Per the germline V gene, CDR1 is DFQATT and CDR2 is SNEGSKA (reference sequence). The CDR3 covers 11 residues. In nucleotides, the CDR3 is TGCAGTGCTGGCAGGGAATATGGCTACACCTTC. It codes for CSAGREYGYTF.

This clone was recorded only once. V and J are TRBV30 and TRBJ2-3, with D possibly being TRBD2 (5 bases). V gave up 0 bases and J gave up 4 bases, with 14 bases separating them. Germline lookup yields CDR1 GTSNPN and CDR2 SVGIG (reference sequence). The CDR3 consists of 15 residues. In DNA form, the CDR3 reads TGTGCCTGGAGTGTAAATCCGGGAACCGCAGATACGCAGTATTTT. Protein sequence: CAWSVNPGTADTQYF.

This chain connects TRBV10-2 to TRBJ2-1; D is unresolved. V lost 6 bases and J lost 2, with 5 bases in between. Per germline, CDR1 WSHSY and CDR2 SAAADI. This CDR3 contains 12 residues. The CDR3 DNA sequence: TGCGCCAGCAGCGTTACCTACAATGAGCAGTTCTTC. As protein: CASSVTYNEQFF.

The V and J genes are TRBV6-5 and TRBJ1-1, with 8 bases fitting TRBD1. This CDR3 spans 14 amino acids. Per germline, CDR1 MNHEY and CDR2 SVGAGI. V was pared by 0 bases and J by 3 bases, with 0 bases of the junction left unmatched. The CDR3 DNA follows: TGTGCCAGCAGTTACTCGGACAGGGACACTGAAGCTTTCTTT. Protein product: CASSYSDRDTEAFF.

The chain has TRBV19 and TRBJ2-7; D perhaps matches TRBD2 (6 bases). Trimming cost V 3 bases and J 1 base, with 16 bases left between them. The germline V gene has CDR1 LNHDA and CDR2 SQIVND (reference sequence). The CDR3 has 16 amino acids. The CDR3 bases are TGTGCCAGTAGTATCAGTTTGGCGACTAGTTCCTACGAGCAGTACTTC. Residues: CASSISLATSSYEQYF.

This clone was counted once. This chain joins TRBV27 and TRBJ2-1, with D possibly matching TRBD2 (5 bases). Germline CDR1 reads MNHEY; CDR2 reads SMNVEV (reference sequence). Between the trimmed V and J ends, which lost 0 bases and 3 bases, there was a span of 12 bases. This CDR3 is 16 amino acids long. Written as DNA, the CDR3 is TGTGCCAGCAGTTTATCGTACGGGGAATACTACAATGAGCAGTTCTTC. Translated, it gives CASSLSYGEYYNEQFF.

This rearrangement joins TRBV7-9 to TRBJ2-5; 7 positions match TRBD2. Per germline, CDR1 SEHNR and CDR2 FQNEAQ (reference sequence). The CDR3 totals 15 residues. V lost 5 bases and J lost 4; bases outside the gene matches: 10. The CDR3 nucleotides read TGTGCCAGCAGCGTTAGACCCTCGGGGGGAGAGACCCAGTACTTC. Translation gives CASSVRPSGGETQYF.

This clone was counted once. The CDR3 here is CASSPGLAGAGQDTQYF. The CDR3, as DNA: TGTGCCAGCAGTCCAGGACTAGCGGGAGCGGGACAGGATACGCAGTATTTT. The J gene is TRBJ2-3, the V gene TRBV28, with 13 positions matching TRBD2. Germline V gene sequence: CDR1 MDHEN, CDR2 SYDVKM. V lost 5 bases and J lost 6; bases outside the gene matches: 11. CDR3 length: 17 amino acids.

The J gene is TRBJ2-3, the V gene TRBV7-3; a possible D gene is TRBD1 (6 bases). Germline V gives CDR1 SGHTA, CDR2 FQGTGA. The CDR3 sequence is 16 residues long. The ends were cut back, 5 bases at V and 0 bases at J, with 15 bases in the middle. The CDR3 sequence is CASSRTVTSSTDTQYF. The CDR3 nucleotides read TGTGCCAGCAGCCGGACAGTTACCTCTAGCACAGATACGCAGTATTTT.

The CDR3 coding sequence is TGTGCCAGCGGACAGGGCAATCAGCCCCAGCATTTT. Protein: CASGQGNQPQHF. This chain links TRBV25-1 with TRBJ1-5, with TRBD1 matching over 7 bases. Germline CDR1 is MGHDK and CDR2 is SYGVNS. This CDR3 spans 12 amino acids. Germline trimming cut 8 bases from V and 2 bases from J; bases unmatched to any gene: 0.

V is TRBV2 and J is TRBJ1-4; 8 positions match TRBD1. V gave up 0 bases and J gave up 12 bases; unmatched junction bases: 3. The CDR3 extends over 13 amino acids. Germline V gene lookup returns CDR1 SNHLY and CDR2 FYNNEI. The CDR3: CASSEAETGELFF. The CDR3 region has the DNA TGTGCCAGCAGTGAAGCGGAGACAGGGGAACTGTTTTTT.

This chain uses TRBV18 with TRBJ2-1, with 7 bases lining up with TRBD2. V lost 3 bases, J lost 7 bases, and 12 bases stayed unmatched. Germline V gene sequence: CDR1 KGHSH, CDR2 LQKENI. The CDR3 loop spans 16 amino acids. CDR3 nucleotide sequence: TGTGCCAGCTCACCGTTGGGGGGGGAGGGCCGGAATGAGCAGTTCTTC. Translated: CASSPLGGEGRNEQFF.

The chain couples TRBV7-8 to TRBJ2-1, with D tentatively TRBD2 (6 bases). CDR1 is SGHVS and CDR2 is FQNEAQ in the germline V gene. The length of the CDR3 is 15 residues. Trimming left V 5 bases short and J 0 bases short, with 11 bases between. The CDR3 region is CASSPAGSSYNEQFF. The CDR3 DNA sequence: TGTGCCAGCAGCCCCGCCGGGAGCTCCTACAATGAGCAGTTCTTC.

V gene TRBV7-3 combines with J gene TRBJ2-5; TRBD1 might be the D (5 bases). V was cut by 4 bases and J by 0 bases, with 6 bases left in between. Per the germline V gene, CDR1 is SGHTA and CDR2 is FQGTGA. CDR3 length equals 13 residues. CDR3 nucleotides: TGTGCCAGCAGCTCAGGGCACCAAGAGACCCAGTACTTC. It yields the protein CASSSGHQETQYF. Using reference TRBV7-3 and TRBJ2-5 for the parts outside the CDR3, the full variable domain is GAGVSQTPSNKVTEKGKYVELRCDPISGHTALYWYRQSLGQGPEFLIYFQGTGAADDSGLPNDRFFAVRPEGSVSTLKIQRTERGDSAVYLCASSSGHQETQYFGPGTRLLVL.

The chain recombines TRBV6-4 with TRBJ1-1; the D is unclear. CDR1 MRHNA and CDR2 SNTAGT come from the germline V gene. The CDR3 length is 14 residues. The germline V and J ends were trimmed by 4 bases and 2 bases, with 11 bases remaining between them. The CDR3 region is CASSASSVNTEAFF. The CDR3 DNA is TGTGCCAGCAGTGCGTCCTCTGTAAACACTGAAGCTTTCTTT.

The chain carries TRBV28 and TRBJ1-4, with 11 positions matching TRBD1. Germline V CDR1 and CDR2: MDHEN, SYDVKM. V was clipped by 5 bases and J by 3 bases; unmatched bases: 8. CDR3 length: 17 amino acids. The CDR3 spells CASSPWTGGAANEKLFF. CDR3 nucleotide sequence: TGTGCCAGCAGTCCTTGGACAGGGGGCGCCGCTAATGAAAAACTGTTTTTT.

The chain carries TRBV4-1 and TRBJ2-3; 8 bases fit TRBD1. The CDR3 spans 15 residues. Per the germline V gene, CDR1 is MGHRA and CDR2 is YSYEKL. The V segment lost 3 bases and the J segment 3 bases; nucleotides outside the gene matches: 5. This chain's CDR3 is CASSQDRALTDTQYF. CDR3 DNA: TGCGCCAGCAGCCAGGACAGGGCCCTTACAGATACGCAGTATTTT.

This chain's CDR3 is CASSNYYGSTEAFF. CDR3 bases: TGTGCCAGCAGTAACTACTATGGAAGCACTGAAGCTTTCTTT. The V gene is TRBV6-5, the J gene TRBJ1-1; D remains ambiguous. V lost 5 bases to trimming and J lost 4 bases, with 14 bases between them. The CDR3 loop spans 14 amino acids. Germline lookup yields CDR1 MNHEY and CDR2 SVGAGI.

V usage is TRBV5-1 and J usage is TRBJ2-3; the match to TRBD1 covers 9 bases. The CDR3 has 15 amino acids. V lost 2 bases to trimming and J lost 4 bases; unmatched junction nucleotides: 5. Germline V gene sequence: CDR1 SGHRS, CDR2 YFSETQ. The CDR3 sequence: CASSLRGTGPDTQYF. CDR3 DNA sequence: TGCGCCAGCAGCTTACGCGGGACAGGGCCAGATACGCAGTATTTT.

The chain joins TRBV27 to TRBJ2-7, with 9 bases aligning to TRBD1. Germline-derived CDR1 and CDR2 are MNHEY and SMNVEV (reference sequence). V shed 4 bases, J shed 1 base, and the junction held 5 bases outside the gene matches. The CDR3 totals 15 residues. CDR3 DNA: TGTGCCAGCAGTTACGGGACAGGGCAGTCCTACGAGCAGTACTTC. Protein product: CASSYGTGQSYEQYF.

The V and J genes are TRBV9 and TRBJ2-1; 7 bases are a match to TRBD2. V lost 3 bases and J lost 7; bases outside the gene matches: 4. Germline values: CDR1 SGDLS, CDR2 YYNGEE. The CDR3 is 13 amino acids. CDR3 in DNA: TGTGCCAGCAGCGGGACTAGGATGAATGAGCAGTTCTTC. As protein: CASSGTRMNEQFF.